The clone carrying this TCR beta chain came up many times. The data were obtained in a study of regulatory T cells in long-lasting Graves disease. Regarding time point: newly diagnosed GD, antithyroid drugs for less than 3 months. The TCR library was made from RNA extracted from PBMCs. CDR3 regions were amplified by Arm-PCR using iRepertoire HTBI primers to build TCR beta libraries. Via MiXCR, TCRdb re-called the multiplex PCR reads, giving one row per CDR3 protein. This table holds about 240,000 distinct CDR3 sequences, 20% found once. The clonotype comes from a female donor with Graves disease. The input for sequencing was peripheral blood mononuclear cells (PBMCs), taken at new diagnosis, from a patient treated with antithyroid drugs.

CDR3 region: CATSSTGDGYTF. Here the CDR3 DNA reads TGTGCCACCAGCAGTACAGGGGATGGCTACACCTTC. V usage is TRBV15 and J usage is TRBJ1-2, with 7 nucleotides matching TRBD1. The CDR3 consists of 12 residues. Per germline, CDR1 LNHNV and CDR2 YYDKDF (reference sequence). V was clipped by 3 bases and J by 6 bases; unmatched bases: 1.